The clone carrying this TCR beta chain was observed a few times. Diagnoses were established using clinical symptoms, serum thyroxine and TRAb, thyroid ultrasound and orbital computed tomography. The length of the CDR3 is 15 residues. CDR1 and CDR2 (germline): SGHTA, FQGTGA. After removal of 1 base from V and 11 bases from J, the junction contained 10 bases not matched to a gene. The sample comes from a study of T cells in Graves' hyperthyroidism and ophthalmopathy. RNA transcripts yielded amplified TCR beta CDR3 regions. The TCR CDR3 first-round RT-PCR relied on the HTBI primer set. TCRdb recomputed calls from the multiplex PCR reads with MiXCR, one row per CDR3 protein. The sample has about 480,000 distinct CDR3 sequences, around 15% seen once.

This clonotype was sampled from a woman aged 18-35 years with Graves' hyperthyroidism. Sequenced: blood. This rearrangement joins TRBV7-3 to TRBJ2-3, with 9 bases that match TRBD2. CDR3 sequence reads: CASSLIRVSGSMQYF. The CDR3 DNA reads TGTGCCAGCAGCTTAATTCGTGTTAGCGGGAGTATGCAGTATTTT.